One TCR beta chain is described in this entry. Its antigen is not yet known. This sample was sequenced with an Illumina HiSeq 2000. TCR beta cDNA libraries were prepared using 5'RACE template switching, which introduced a universal primer site and unique molecular identifiers. cDNA synthesis was primed from the TCR beta constant segment, followed by two successive PCR amplification steps. Per the source publication's procedure: MIGEC handled demultiplexing of the reads and grouping by UMI, while MiTCR was used to assemble and quantify clonotypes. To exclude erroneous sequences, any TCR cDNA sequence not supported by at least two reads was discarded. Downstream repertoire analysis used the tcR package, and clonotypes were matched across fractions by CDR3 nucleotide sequence plus V segment. VDJmatch was used to annotate antigen specificity against VDJdb, with one amino acid substitution in CDR3 allowed. Following reprocessing of the reads by TCRdb, the data hold one row per CDR3 protein sequence and no DNA is available. Clone size and V and J calls follow TCRdb, not the original study. The table of this sample itemizes roughly 160,000 distinct CDR3 sequences. 20% to 25% of the sample is taken by the ten largest.

The data were obtained in a study of T cells expressing NK-cell markers (dated by TCRdb to 2020 to 2021). Background for the entire study: TCR beta-chain repertoires were profiled in sorted CD3+CD56+NKG2C+, CD3+CD56+NKG2C- and CD3+CD56-NKG2C+ T-cell subsets from several donors. Randomly selected healthy volunteers, three men and five women, were used as the eight sequenced donors. Illumina HiSeq 2000/2500, MiSeq or NextSeq was used to sequence libraries as 2 x 150 bp reads. Seven of the eight sequenced donors were HCMV-seropositive and one was HCMV-seronegative.

Study-wide conclusions, independent of this receptor: In more than five donors, the dominant CD3+CD56+NKG2C+ clonotypes were found to rank among the top 10 CD8+ clonotypes and to make up about 1.0-7.5% of CD8+ T cells. Whether the expanded NKG2C-expressing T cell clones were specific for HCMV antigens was left unclear. Those dominant clonotypes were again the most abundant among CD3+CD56-NKG2C+ cells in several donors, at about 25-60.1%.

CDR1 SGHTA and CDR2 FQGNSA are derived from the germline V gene. Spanning cysteine to phenylalanine, the CDR3 consists of 17 amino acids. No DNA has been recorded. To determine HCMV serostatus, a commercial ELISA kit was used to detect HCMV-specific IgG in serum. Peripheral blood mononuclear cells were isolated from blood by Ficoll density gradient centrifugation. The source of this sequence is a man between 18 and 69 years old in good health. Sequences were obtained from blood T cells: a sorted CD56 or NKG2C T cell subset, CD4+ or CD8+ T cells, or bulk PBMC T cells (not recorded which). Here the chain combines TRBV7-2 and TRBJ1-5. The CDR3 in this case is CASSSLPPGAGNQPQHF.